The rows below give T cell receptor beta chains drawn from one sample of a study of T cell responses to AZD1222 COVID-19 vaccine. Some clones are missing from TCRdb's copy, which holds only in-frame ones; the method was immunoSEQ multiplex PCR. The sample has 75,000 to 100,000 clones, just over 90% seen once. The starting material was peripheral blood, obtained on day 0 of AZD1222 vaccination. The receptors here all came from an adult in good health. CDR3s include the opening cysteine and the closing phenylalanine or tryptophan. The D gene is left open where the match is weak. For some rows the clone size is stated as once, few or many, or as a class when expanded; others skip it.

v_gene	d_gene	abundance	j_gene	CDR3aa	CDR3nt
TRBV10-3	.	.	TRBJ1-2	CAISEAYGYTF	TGTGCCATCAGTGAGGCCTATGGCTACACCTTC
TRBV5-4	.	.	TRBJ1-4	CASSLKGTNEKLFF	TGTGCCAGCAGCTTAAAAGGCACTAATGAAAAACTGTTTTTT
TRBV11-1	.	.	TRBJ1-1	CASSLAAKISPEAFF	TGTGCCAGCAGCTTAGCCGCAAAAATATCACCTGAAGCTTTCTTT
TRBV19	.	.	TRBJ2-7	CASSIRGLGYEQYF	TGTGCCAGTAGTATAAGAGGGCTCGGTTACGAGCAGTACTTC
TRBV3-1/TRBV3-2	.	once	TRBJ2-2	CASTGNTGELFF	TGTGCCAGCACAGGAAACACCGGGGAGCTGTTTTTT
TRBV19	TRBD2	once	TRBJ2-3	CASSLAGDTNTQYF	TGTGCCAGTAGCCTAGCGGGGGATACGAATACGCAGTATTTT
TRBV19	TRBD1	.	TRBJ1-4	CASSIGQGGEKLFF	TGTGCCAGTAGTATCGGTCAGGGGGGTGAAAAACTGTTTTTT
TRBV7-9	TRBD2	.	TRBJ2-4	CASSPPRQRDPAENIQYF	TGTGCCAGCAGCCCGCCCCGGCAGCGGGACCCAGCAGAAAACATTCAGTACTTC
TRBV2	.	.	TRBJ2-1	CASARLGGQVNEQFF	TGTGCCAGCGCCCGTCTCGGGGGGCAGGTAAATGAGCAGTTCTTC
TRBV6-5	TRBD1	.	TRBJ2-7	CASRFDRGSYEQYF	TGTGCCAGCAGGTTTGACAGGGGTTCCTACGAGCAGTACTTC
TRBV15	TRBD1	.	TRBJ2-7	CATSRDQGANPYEQYF	TGTGCCACCAGCAGAGATCAGGGGGCTAACCCCTACGAGCAGTACTTC
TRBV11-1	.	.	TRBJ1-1	CASSFGGNLNTEAFF	TGTGCCAGCAGCTTTGGAGGGAACCTGAACACTGAAGCTTTCTTT
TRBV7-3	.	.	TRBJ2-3	CASSSPGLPRGGYF	TGTGCCAGCAGCTCCCCGGGACTCCCGAGGGGGGGGTATTTT
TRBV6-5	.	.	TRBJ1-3	CASTQGSSGNTIYF	TGTGCCAGCACCCAAGGTAGCTCTGGAAACACCATATATTTT
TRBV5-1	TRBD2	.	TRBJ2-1	CASSLVAGGAEQFF	TGCGCCAGCAGCTTGGTGGCGGGGGGGGCTGAGCAGTTCTTC
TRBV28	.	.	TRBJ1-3	CASSSPGGGHGNTIYF	TGTGCCAGCAGTTCCCCGGGCGGCGGTCATGGAAACACCATATATTTT
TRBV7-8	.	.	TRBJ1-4	CASSSGRGNNEKLFF	TGTGCCAGCAGCTCCGGACGAGGGAATAATGAAAAACTGTTTTTT
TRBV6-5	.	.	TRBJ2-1	CASSYRTGGEGEQFF	TGTGCCAGCAGTTACAGGACAGGTGGGGAGGGTGAGCAGTTCTTC
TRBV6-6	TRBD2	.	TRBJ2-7	CASSSSGSSYEQYF	TGTGCCAGCAGTTCGAGCGGGAGCTCCTACGAGCAGTACTTC
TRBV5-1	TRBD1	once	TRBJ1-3	CASSFNTGAKSGNTIYF	TGCGCCAGCAGCTTCAATACAGGGGCGAAGTCTGGAAACACCATATATTTT
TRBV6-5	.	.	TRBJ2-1	CASSYGSSKLGNEQFF	TGTGCCAGCAGTTACGGTTCTAGCAAGCTGGGTAATGAGCAGTTCTTC
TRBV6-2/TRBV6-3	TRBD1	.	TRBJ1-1	CASSAARTGATGEAFF	TGTGCCAGCAGTGCCGCAAGGACAGGGGCCACCGGAGAAGCTTTCTTT
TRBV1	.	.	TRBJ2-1	CTSSQSPGGAWYNEQFF	TGCACCAGCAGCCAGAGTCCCGGGGGGGCCTGGTACAATGAGCAGTTCTTC
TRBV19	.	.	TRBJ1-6	CASSGSAGGSPLHF	TGTGCCAGTAGCGGGAGCGCCGGCGGGTCACCCCTCCACTTT
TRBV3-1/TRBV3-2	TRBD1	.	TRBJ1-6	CASSPDGQGISPLHF	TGTGCCAGCAGCCCTGACGGACAGGGGATTTCACCCCTCCACTTT
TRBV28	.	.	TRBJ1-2	CASSLYPSGYTF	TGTGCCAGCAGTTTATATCCGTCTGGCTACACCTTC
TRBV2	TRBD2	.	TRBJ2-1	CASSGDWEREELNEQFF	TGTGCCAGCAGTGGCGACTGGGAGCGGGAGGAACTGAATGAGCAGTTCTTC